A single sample gave rise to the 28 T cell receptor beta chains below, sequenced in a study of cytomegalovirus exposure and HLA in healthy donors. Profiled with immunoSEQ multiplex PCR; TCRdb holds only in-frame clones, not every one. This repertoire shows 100,000 to 150,000 clones, 75% to 90% found once; its top ten account for about 1.1%. Sequencing input: PBMCs. These receptor sequences come from a woman between 18 and 29 years old in good health and CMV-seronegative.

This clone was seen only a few times. This chain links TRBV10-3 with TRBJ1-6; the D gene is possibly TRBD1 (5 bases). The CDR3 runs to 13 residues. V lost 7 bases, J lost 6 bases, and 10 bases lay in between. CDR1 ENHRY and CDR2 SYGVKD come from the germline V gene. The CDR3 DNA reads TGTGCCATCATGATGACAGTTAATTCACCCCTCCACTTT. Translation: CAIMMTVNSPLHF.

CDR3 amino acids: CASSPAGGGETQYF. The CDR3 nucleotides are TGTGCCAGCAGCCCAGCGGGAGGAGGAGAGACCCAGTACTTC. The chain joins TRBV7-9 to TRBJ2-5; 9 bases align to TRBD2. Per the germline V gene, CDR1 is SEHNR and CDR2 is FQNEAQ (reference sequence). There are 14 residues in the CDR3. V shed 5 bases and J 4 bases; nucleotides not matched to a gene: 5.

The chain links TRBV6-1 to TRBJ2-1, with TRBD1 matching over 8 bases. CDR1 is MNHNS, CDR2 SASEGT, per germline. V lost 2 bases, J lost 12 bases, and 18 bases stayed unmatched. The CDR3 consists of 17 residues. The CDR3 is CASSEPSAKQGGVWQFF. Written as DNA, the CDR3 is TGTGCCAGCAGTGAACCCTCAGCAAAACAGGGGGGAGTGTGGCAGTTCTTC.

The chain has TRBV6-5 and TRBJ2-3; D uncertain. Trimming pared 2 bases from V and 2 bases from J, leaving 5 bases between. The CDR3 is 13 amino acids. In germline, CDR1 is MNHEY, CDR2 SVGAGI. The CDR3 nucleotides read TGTGCCAGCAGTTACGTAGTCACAGATACGCAGTATTTT. It yields the protein CASSYVVTDTQYF.

The chain recombines TRBV28 with TRBJ1-5; no firm D call. V was trimmed by 6 bases and J by 4 bases, leaving 16 bases between them. The CDR3 sequence is 15 residues long. In germline, CDR1 is MDHEN, CDR2 SYDVKM. DNA of the CDR3: TGTGCCAGCAGACGACCCGGACGGGAAAATCAGCCCCAGCATTTT. It is translated as CASRRPGRENQPQHF.

This sequence joins TRBV5-4 and TRBJ2-1; the D gene is possibly TRBD1 (6 bases). The CDR3 loop spans 15 amino acids. The germline V and J ends were trimmed by 5 bases and 0 bases, with 12 bases remaining between them. The germline V gene has CDR1 SGHNT and CDR2 YYREEE (reference sequence). The CDR3 protein is CASRPTGSSYNEQFF. CDR3 nucleotide sequence: TGTGCCAGCAGACCGACAGGAAGCTCCTACAATGAGCAGTTCTTC.

This clone was found a few times. The CDR3 sequence: CASSSRQGYNSPLHF. The CDR3 nucleotides read TGTGCCAGCAGCTCCCGACAGGGGTATAATTCACCCCTCCACTTT. The chain joins TRBV28 to TRBJ1-6, with TRBD1 matching over 8 bases. Germline loops: CDR1 MDHEN, CDR2 SYDVKM. J lost 4 bases, V lost 6 bases, and 5 bases had no gene match. The CDR3 is 15 amino acids.

This sequence joins TRBV6-6 and TRBJ1-2; tentatively, D is TRBD1 (5 bases). The CDR3 runs to 15 residues. Germline CDR1 and CDR2: MNHNY and SVGAGI (reference sequence). Trimming pared 2 bases from V and 0 bases from J, leaving 10 bases between. The CDR3 DNA follows: TGTGCCAGCAGTTACCCTGGACAAGCTAACTATGGCTACACCTTC. Protein: CASSYPGQANYGYTF.

This chain links TRBV15 with TRBJ1-4; 9 nucleotides agree with TRBD1. Germline lookup yields CDR1 LNHNV and CDR2 YYDKDF (reference sequence). J lost 7 bases, V lost 5 bases, and 5 bases had no gene match. This CDR3 has 14 residues. DNA of the CDR3: TGTGCCACCAGCGGACAGGGGCTGGGTGAAAAACTGTTTTTT. The encoded protein is CATSGQGLGEKLFF.

This chain joins TRBV28 and TRBJ2-1; 10 bases are a match to TRBD2. Trimming removed 7 bases from V and 3 bases from J; junction bases left unmatched: 6. The germline gives CDR1 MDHEN, CDR2 SYDVKM. The CDR3 has 15 amino acids. This chain's CDR3 is CASNLRTSGYNEQFF. The DNA of the CDR3 is TGTGCCAGCAACCTACGGACTAGCGGCTACAATGAGCAGTTCTTC.

The chain combines TRBV7-2 with TRBJ2-1, with 8 bases that match TRBD2. From germline, CDR1 is SGHTA and CDR2 FQGNSA. Trimming took 5 bases from V and 5 from J; bases not matched to a gene: 8. CDR3 length: 15 amino acids. The CDR3 is CASSIPGGRDNEQFF. The CDR3 region has the DNA TGTGCCAGCAGCATTCCGGGGGGGCGGGACAATGAGCAGTTCTTC.

The CDR3 region has the DNA TGTGCCAGCAGCACAGGGTCATCAACTTATAGCAATCAGCCCCAGCATTTT. Translating it yields CASSTGSSTYSNQPQHF. V gene TRBV5-8 combines with J gene TRBJ1-5; D is perhaps TRBD1 (6 bases). This CDR3 contains 17 residues. The V and J ends lost 4 bases and 0 bases respectively, with 17 bases between them. From germline, CDR1 is SGHTS and CDR2 YDEGEE.

This clone has just one count. The V and J genes are TRBV7-2 and TRBJ2-3; 10 bases agree with TRBD2. The germline V gene has CDR1 SGHTA and CDR2 FQGNSA. CDR3 size: 17 residues. V lost 4 bases, J lost 1 base, and 8 bases stayed unmatched. The CDR3 loop reads CASSSSTLAGGTDTQYF. The CDR3 nucleotides read TGTGCCAGCAGCTCCTCGACTCTAGCGGGGGGCACAGATACGCAGTATTTT.

V and J are TRBV29-1 and TRBJ1-3; D remains ambiguous. The V end lost 1 base, the J end lost 1 base, and 5 bases lay between the germline ends. Germline loops: CDR1 SQVTM, CDR2 ANQGSEA. The CDR3 sequence is 13 residues long. The CDR3 nucleotides are TGCAGCGTTGAAGGGCTTTCTGGAAACACCATATATTTT. The encoded protein is CSVEGLSGNTIYF.

The V gene is TRBV28, the J gene TRBJ1-6, with TRBD1 matching 7 bases. The germline gives CDR1 MDHEN, CDR2 SYDVKM. V was clipped by 5 bases and J by 10 bases; unmatched bases: 8. CDR3 length: 14 residues. CDR3: CASSRLQGDSPLHF. The CDR3 nucleotides are TGTGCCAGCAGTCGACTCCAGGGGGACTCACCCCTCCACTTT.

This chain uses TRBV4-1 with TRBJ2-4; TRBD2 aligns across 7 bases. CDR3 length equals 15 residues. Trimming at V came to 0 bases and at J to 8 bases, leaving 7 bases not matched to a gene. Germline values: CDR1 MGHRA, CDR2 YSYEKL. The CDR3 region has the DNA TGCGCCAGCAGCCAAGAAGTGGGAGGGAAGGACATTCAGTACTTC. Its protein is CASSQEVGGKDIQYF.

V and J are TRBV5-1 and TRBJ1-6; D is unresolved. This CDR3 spans 13 amino acids. Germline V CDR1 and CDR2: SGHRS, YFSETQ. The germline V and J ends were trimmed by 0 bases and 8 bases, with 6 bases remaining between them. This chain's CDR3 is CASSLAEDSPLHF. For the CDR3, the DNA is TGCGCCAGCAGCTTGGCCGAGGATTCACCCCTCCACTTT. Together with reference TRBV5-1 and TRBJ1-6, the CDR3 gives the full variable domain: KAGVTQTPRYLIKTRGQQVTLSCSPISGHRSVSWYQQTPGQGLQFLFEYFSETQRNKGNFPGRFSGRQFSNSRSEMNVSTLELGDSALYLCASSLAEDSPLHFGNGTRLTVT.

This rearrangement joins TRBV4-1 to TRBJ1-6; 9 bases are a match to TRBD1. The trim removed 3 bases at V and 4 bases at J, leaving 7 bases unmatched. The CDR3 is 17 amino acids. Germline V gene lookup returns CDR1 MGHRA and CDR2 YSYEKL. The CDR3 here is CASSQGTGGGYNSPLHF. As DNA, the CDR3 is TGCGCCAGCAGCCAGGGTACAGGGGGCGGTTATAATTCACCCCTCCACTTT.

This rearrangement joins TRBV6-6 to TRBJ2-3, with 7 bases aligning to TRBD2. V was pared by 4 bases and J by 2 bases, with 9 bases of the junction left unmatched. This CDR3 region has 16 residues. Germline V gene sequence: CDR1 MNHNY, CDR2 SVGAGI (reference sequence). The CDR3 loop reads CASSLRGKSSTDTQYF. DNA for the CDR3: TGTGCCAGCAGTTTGCGGGGGAAGTCTTCCACAGATACGCAGTATTTT.

This chain joins TRBV5-1 and TRBJ1-1; D not certain. CDR1 SGHRS and CDR2 YFSETQ come from the germline V gene. This CDR3 has 14 residues. Trimming removed 3 bases from V and 1 base from J, with 10 bases in between. The CDR3: CASSYTTSNTEAFF. The DNA for the CDR3 is TGCGCCAGCAGCTACACGACATCGAACACTGAAGCTTTCTTT.

V and J are TRBV5-1 and TRBJ2-7; a possible D gene is TRBD2 (7 bases). V gave up 4 bases and J gave up 2 bases, with 22 bases separating them. Per the germline V gene, CDR1 is SGHRS and CDR2 is YFSETQ. The CDR3 sequence is 17 residues long. The CDR3 DNA follows: TGCGCCAGCAGCCAGGGGTATTTGGGGGGGAGAGCCTACGAGCAGTACGTC. Its translation is CASSQGYLGGRAYEQYV.

This clone was recorded once. Here the CDR3 reads CAWSVPGYDEKLFF. CDR3 nucleotides: TGTGCCTGGAGTGTACCAGGGTATGATGAAAAACTGTTTTTT. The J gene is TRBJ1-4, the V gene TRBV30; the D gene is possibly TRBD1 (5 bases). Germline values: CDR1 GTSNPN, CDR2 SVGIG (reference sequence). CDR3 size: 14 residues. V lost 0 bases, J lost 6 bases, and 11 bases lay in between. The complete variable domain, with remaining parts taken from reference TRBV30 and TRBJ1-4, reads SQTIHQWPATLVQPVGSPLSLECTVEGTSNPNLYWYRQAAGRGLQLLFYSVGIGQISSEVPQNLSASRPQDRQFILSSKKLLLSDSGFYLCAWSVPGYDEKLFFGSGTQLSVL.

The gene calls are TRBV6-5 and TRBJ2-7; D is unresolved. The CDR3 length is 13 residues. V lost 0 bases and J 2 bases, leaving 5 bases between the germline ends. CDR1 and CDR2 from the germline V gene are MNHEY and SVGAGI. The CDR3 sequence: CASSYSRAYEQYF. CDR3 sequence (DNA): TGTGCCAGCAGTTACTCAAGAGCCTACGAGCAGTACTTC.

This clone was seen once. This rearrangement joins TRBV18 to TRBJ2-1; 7 positions agree with TRBD1. The CDR3 contains 14 residues. V lost 3 bases and J lost 9; bases outside the gene matches: 8. CDR1 KGHSH and CDR2 LQKENI come from the germline V gene. The CDR3 spells CASSPLTGFVEQFF. As DNA, the CDR3 is TGTGCCAGCTCACCTTTGACAGGGTTTGTTGAGCAGTTCTTC.

This clone was observed a handful of times. The V and J genes are TRBV6-4 and TRBJ2-1, with 10 nucleotides matching TRBD2. Germline lookup yields CDR1 MRHNA and CDR2 SNTAGT. CDR3 length: 15 residues. Trimming cost V 8 bases and J 2 bases; bases outside gene matches: 6. CDR3 in amino acids: CASSEREGTYNEQFF. The CDR3 region has the DNA TGTGCCAGCTCCGAGCGGGAGGGCACCTACAATGAGCAGTTCTTC.

The chain joins TRBV18 to TRBJ2-7, with 12 bases aligning to TRBD2. The CDR3 covers 17 residues. The germline gives CDR1 KGHSH, CDR2 LQKENI. J lost 1 base, V lost 3 bases, and 7 bases had no gene match. In DNA form, the CDR3 reads TGTGCCAGCTCACCTCTAGCGGGAGGGCCCGGGTCCTACGAGCAGTACTTC. It encodes CASSPLAGGPGSYEQYF.

Points on this clone: At one of its ends the junction is not consistent with the germline gene, which may arise from a read error. This chain joins TRBV28 and TRBJ2-7, with 7 bases identical to TRBD1. Germline V gene sequence: CDR1 MDHEN, CDR2 SYDVKM. There are 15 residues in the CDR3. The CDR3 is CASNLRGTARGEQYF. The CDR3 DNA reads TGTGCCAGCAATTTACGAGGGACAGCTCGGGGCGAGCAGTACTTC. The whole variable domain, filled in from reference TRBV28 and TRBJ2-7, reads DVKVTQSSRYLVKRTGEKVFLECVQDMDHENMFWYRQDPGLGLRLIYFSYDVKMKEKGDIPEGYSVSREKKERFSLILESASTNQTSMYLCASNLRGTARGEQYFGPGTRLTVT.

J is TRBJ2-6 and V is TRBV19, with a possible D match to TRBD1 (6 bases). This CDR3 contains 15 residues. CDR1 is LNHDA and CDR2 is SQIVND in the germline V gene (reference sequence). Trimming shortened V by 4 bases and J by 2 bases, and 9 bases separated the two germline ends. The CDR3 sequence is CASSTNRAGANVLTF. CDR3 bases: TGTGCCAGTAGTACCAACAGGGCTGGGGCCAACGTCCTGACTTTC. Full variable domain (remainder filled in from reference TRBV19 and TRBJ2-6): DGGITQSPKYLFRKEGQNVTLSCEQNLNHDAMYWYRQDPGQGLRLIYYSQIVNDFQKGDIAEGYSVSREKKESFPLTVTSAQKNPTAFYLCASSTNRAGANVLTFGAGSRLTVL.